The 16 T cell receptor beta chains reported below all come from one sample, sequenced in a study of blood T cell repertoires in COVID-19. TCRdb keeps only in-frame clones here, not all; method: immunoSEQ multiplex PCR. The table records around 36,000 clones, around 85% of them present only once. Sequencing was performed on peripheral blood. The receptors were gathered from a man between 60 and 75 years old with acute or convalescent COVID-19.

V usage is TRBV7-3 and J usage is TRBJ2-7; 10 bases align to TRBD2. The CDR3 has 15 amino acids. Germline V gives CDR1 SGHTA, CDR2 FQGTGA. The V and J ends lost 4 bases and 6 bases, in that order; junction bases with no gene match: 9. The chain's CDR3 is CASSSKASGRSEQYF. The CDR3 DNA sequence: TGTGCCAGCAGCTCAAAGGCTAGCGGGAGAAGCGAGCAGTACTTC. Based on the CDR3 plus reference TRBV7-3 and TRBJ2-7, the full variable domain is GAGVSQTPSNKVTEKGKYVELRCDPISGHTALYWYRQSLGQGPEFLIYFQGTGAADDSGLPNDRFFAVRPEGSVSTLKIQRTERGDSAVYLCASSSKASGRSEQYFGPGTRLTVT.

The chain combines TRBV28 with TRBJ1-2, with a possible D match to TRBD1 (5 bases). The length of the CDR3 is 15 residues. Germline lookup yields CDR1 MDHEN and CDR2 SYDVKM. Trimming removed 3 bases at V and 0 bases at J, with 11 bases between. The CDR3: CASSLARVSNYGYTF. The CDR3 region has the DNA TGTGCCAGCAGTTTGGCCAGGGTTTCTAACTATGGCTACACCTTC.

The chain couples TRBV29-1 to TRBJ1-6, with 8 bases matching TRBD1. This CDR3 has 13 amino acids. Unmatched junction bases numbered 3, after V lost 5 bases and J lost 6 bases. CDR1 SQVTM and CDR2 ANQGSEA come from the germline V gene. This CDR3 reads CSVRTGSNSPLHF. As DNA, the CDR3 is TGCAGCGTTAGGACAGGGTCTAATTCACCCCTCCACTTT.

The chain employs TRBV19 and TRBJ1-5; a possible D gene is TRBD1 (5 bases). In germline, CDR1 is LNHDA, CDR2 SQIVND (reference sequence). The CDR3 has 15 residues. V shed 3 bases and J shed 6 bases, with 15 bases lying between them. The CDR3, as DNA: TGTGCCAGTAGTATGCCGGTGGGGGGTGGTCAGCCCCAGCATTTT. It encodes CASSMPVGGGQPQHF.

The chain combines TRBV18 with TRBJ2-1; 8 bases match TRBD2. Germline trimming cut 2 bases from V and 0 bases from J; bases unmatched to any gene: 6. Germline V gene lookup returns CDR1 KGHSH and CDR2 LQKENI. The CDR3 is 17 amino acids. This CDR3 reads CASSPISGVSSYNEQFF. As DNA, the CDR3 is TGTGCCAGCTCACCAATTAGCGGGGTCAGCTCCTACAATGAGCAGTTCTTC. Full variable domain (outside the CDR3, taken from reference TRBV18 and TRBJ2-1): NAGVMQNPRHLVRRRGQEARLRCSPMKGHSHVYWYRQLPEEGLKFMVYLQKENIIDESGMPKERFSAEFPKEGPSILRIQQVVRGDSAAYFCASSPISGVSSYNEQFFGPGTRLTVL.

This rearrangement joins TRBV3-1 (or the pseudogene TRBV3-2) to TRBJ2-2; 7 bases match TRBD1. This CDR3 region has 14 residues. Unmatched junction bases numbered 5, after V lost 4 bases and J lost 6 bases. Germline V gene lookup returns CDR1 LGHDT and CDR2 YNNKEL (reference sequence). The CDR3 coding sequence is TGTGCCAGCAGCCGACAGGGTGGCGCCGGGGAGCTGTTTTTT. This sequence encodes CASSRQGGAGELFF.

The rearrangement joins TRBV2 to TRBJ2-7, with D perhaps TRBD1 (7 bases). CDR3 length: 12 amino acids. Trimming stripped 8 bases from V and 2 bases from J, with 10 bases between. From germline, CDR1 is SNHLY and CDR2 FYNNEI. CDR3 nucleotide sequence: TGTGCCAGCGCAGGGGGGCCCTACGAGCAGTACTTC. Residues: CASAGGPYEQYF.

This clone was detected a few times. The rearrangement joins TRBV18 to TRBJ2-7, with 7 bases fitting TRBD2. V shed 1 base and J 6 bases; nucleotides not matched to a gene: 6. This CDR3 spans 14 amino acids. The V gene's germline CDR1 is KGHSH and CDR2 LQKENI. The DNA for the CDR3 is TGTGCCAGCTCACCACGGCGGGAGATGGGCGAGCAGTACTTC. It is translated as CASSPRREMGEQYF.

The chain recombines TRBV18 with TRBJ2-3; 8 bases agree with TRBD2. CDR1 is KGHSH, CDR2 LQKENI, per germline. This CDR3 is built from 16 residues. Trimming removed 6 bases from V and 1 base from J; junction bases left unmatched: 9. The CDR3, as DNA: TGTGCCAGCTCCCCAAAGCGGGAGAAGGGCACAGATACGCAGTATTTT. Its translation is CASSPKREKGTDTQYF.

This chain links TRBV2 with TRBJ2-3; 11 bases match TRBD2. Trimming cost V 2 bases and J 8 bases; bases outside gene matches: 0. CDR1 SNHLY and CDR2 FYNNEI come from the germline V gene. The length of the CDR3 is 13 residues. The CDR3 sequence: CASSELAGGTQYF. CDR3 DNA sequence: TGTGCCAGCAGTGAACTAGCGGGGGGTACGCAGTATTTT.

This chain links TRBV29-1 with TRBJ1-3; 7 bases match TRBD1. This CDR3 has 14 residues. CDR1 is SQVTM, CDR2 ANQGSEA, per germline. Germline trimming cut 4 bases from V and 0 bases from J; bases unmatched to any gene: 3. The CDR3 here is CSVAQGGSGNTIYF. The CDR3 DNA is TGCAGCGTTGCCCAGGGGGGCTCTGGAAACACCATATATTTT.

This chain uses TRBV5-1 with TRBJ2-7, with TRBD1 identical over 8 bases. V gave up 4 bases and J gave up 4 bases; unmatched junction bases: 10. The CDR3 length is 15 residues. Per the germline V gene, CDR1 is SGHRS and CDR2 is YFSETQ. The CDR3 sequence: CASSDGQGGWYEQYF. The CDR3 DNA is TGCGCCAGCAGCGACGGACAGGGCGGCTGGTACGAGCAGTACTTC.

The V and J genes are TRBV7-9 and TRBJ2-7, with 10 bases fitting TRBD1. There are 14 residues in the CDR3. Germline V CDR1 and CDR2: SEHNR, FQNEAQ (reference sequence). V lost 6 bases, J lost 3 bases, and 5 bases stayed unmatched. CDR3 residues: CASSPGQGGYEQYF. CDR3 sequence (DNA): TGTGCCAGCAGTCCCGGACAGGGGGGCTACGAGCAGTACTTC.

The CDR3 bases are TGTGCCAGCAACCCACAGGGTAGTTTTATGAGGACTGAAGCTTTCTTT. Translating it yields CASNPQGSFMRTEAFF. The chain joins TRBV5-8 to TRBJ1-1, with a tentative D call TRBD1 (6 bases). The CDR3 has 16 residues. The germline V gene has CDR1 SGHTS and CDR2 YDEGEE. V lost 6 bases, J lost 5 bases, and 23 bases lay in between. The full variable domain, with the rest looked up from reference TRBV5-8 and TRBJ1-1, is EAGVTQSPTHLIKTRGQQATLRCSPISGHTSVYWYQQALGLGLQFLLWYDEGEERNRGNFPPRFSGRQFPNYSSELNVNALELEDSALYLCASNPQGSFMRTEAFFGQGTRLTVV.

The rearrangement uses TRBV5-1 and TRBJ2-7; D perhaps matches TRBD2 (5 bases). Trimming stripped 4 bases from V and 0 bases from J, with 11 bases between. The germline V gene has CDR1 SGHRS and CDR2 YFSETQ. The CDR3 contains 14 residues. The CDR3, as DNA: TGCGCCAGCAGCAGGCGGGTGGACTCCTACGAGCAGTACTTC. Translated, it gives CASSRRVDSYEQYF. Using reference TRBV5-1 and TRBJ2-7 for the parts outside the CDR3, the full variable domain is KAGVTQTPRYLIKTRGQQVTLSCSPISGHRSVSWYQQTPGQGLQFLFEYFSETQRNKGNFPGRFSGRQFSNSRSEMNVSTLELGDSALYLCASSRRVDSYEQYFGPGTRLTVT.

J is TRBJ2-1 and V is TRBV7-9; 11 bases map to TRBD2. CDR3 length equals 15 residues. The J segment lost 9 bases and the V segment lost 4 bases, leaving 8 bases of the junction unmatched. Germline assignment: CDR1 SEHNR and CDR2 FQNEAQ (reference sequence). CDR3 bases: TGTGCCAGCAGCTCCTTAGCGGGAGGGCCGGGTGAGCAGTTCTTC. The encoded protein is CASSSLAGGPGEQFF.